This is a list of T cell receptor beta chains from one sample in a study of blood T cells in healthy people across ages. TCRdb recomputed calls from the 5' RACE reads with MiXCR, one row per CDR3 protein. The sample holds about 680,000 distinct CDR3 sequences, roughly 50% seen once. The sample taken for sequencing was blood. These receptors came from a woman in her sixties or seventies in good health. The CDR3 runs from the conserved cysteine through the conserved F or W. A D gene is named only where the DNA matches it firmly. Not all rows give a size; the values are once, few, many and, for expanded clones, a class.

CDR3 protein: CASSQLRDRGSQRETQYF
CDR3 DNA: TGTGCCAGCAGCCAACTACGGGACAGGGGCTCCCAGAGGGAGACCCAGTACTTC
D gene: TRBD1
clone size: -
J gene: TRBJ2-5
V gene: TRBV3-1

CDR3 protein: CASSRALASEYNEQFF
CDR3 DNA: TGTGCCAGCAGCCGCGCCCTCGCCTCCGAGTACAATGAGCAGTTCTTC
D gene: -
clone size: -
J gene: TRBJ2-1
V gene: TRBV3-1

CDR3 protein: CATSDSGYGESSYGYTF
CDR3 DNA: TGTGCCACCAGTGATTCCGGCTACGGGGAATCCTCCTATGGCTACACCTTC
D gene: -
clone size: -
J gene: TRBJ1-2
V gene: TRBV24-1

CDR3 protein: CASSYTRTVQETQYF
CDR3 DNA: TGTGCCAGCAGTTACACCAGGACAGTTCAAGAGACCCAGTACTTC
D gene: -
clone size: -
J gene: TRBJ2-5
V gene: TRBV6-2/TRBV6-3

CDR3 protein: CAWSVGGDEQYF
CDR3 DNA: TGTGCCTGGAGTGTGGGAGGGGACGAGCAGTACTTC
D gene: TRBD2
clone size: -
J gene: TRBJ2-7
V gene: TRBV30

CDR3 protein: CASSFAGGSYNEQFF
CDR3 DNA: TGTGCCAGCAGTTTCGCAGGGGGCTCCTACAATGAGCAGTTCTTC
D gene: TRBD1
clone size: -
J gene: TRBJ2-1
V gene: TRBV27

CDR3 protein: CASTYVGTDTQYF
CDR3 DNA: TGTGCCAGCACCTACGTAGGGACAGATACGCAGTATTTT
D gene: -
clone size: -
J gene: TRBJ2-3
V gene: TRBV7-9

CDR3 protein: CASWGGIFGYTF
CDR3 DNA: TGTGCCAGCTGGGGGGGAATTTTTGGCTACACCTTC
D gene: -
clone size: -
J gene: TRBJ1-2
V gene: TRBV12-3/TRBV12-4

CDR3 protein: CASEQGGFYEQYF
CDR3 DNA: TGTGCCAGCGAGCAGGGGGGTTTCTACGAGCAGTACTTC
D gene: -
clone size: -
J gene: TRBJ2-7
V gene: TRBV6-1

CDR3 protein: CASSPGIPSWSSYEQYF
CDR3 DNA: TGTGCCAGCAGCCCAGGGATCCCTAGCTGGAGCTCCTACGAGCAGTACTTC
D gene: -
clone size: -
J gene: TRBJ2-7
V gene: TRBV28

CDR3 protein: CATSPTGSGADTQYF
CDR3 DNA: TGTGCCACCAGTCCGACAGGGAGTGGGGCAGATACGCAGTATTTT
D gene: TRBD1
clone size: few
J gene: TRBJ2-3
V gene: TRBV24-1

CDR3 protein: CASSDGGSNYGYTF
CDR3 DNA: TGTGCCAGCAGTGATGGGGGATCTAACTATGGCTACACCTTC
D gene: -
clone size: -
J gene: TRBJ1-2
V gene: TRBV27

CDR3 protein: CSAEFGNQPQHF
CDR3 DNA: TGCAGTGCAGAGTTTGGGAATCAGCCCCAGCATTTT
D gene: -
clone size: -
J gene: TRBJ1-5
V gene: TRBV20-1

CDR3 protein: CASSPRDVRGQEQFF
CDR3 DNA: TGTGCCAGCAGCCCCCGGGACGTACGGGGGCAGGAGCAGTTCTTC
D gene: -
clone size: -
J gene: TRBJ2-1
V gene: TRBV7-2

CDR3 protein: CASSQMAGTSGLRTYNEQFF
CDR3 DNA: TGTGCCAGCAGCCAAATGGCCGGGACTAGCGGACTCCGTACCTACAATGAGCAGTTCTTC
D gene: TRBD2
clone size: many
J gene: TRBJ2-1
V gene: TRBV6-6

CDR3 protein: CSVSGSLYGCTF
CDR3 DNA: TGCAGCGTTTCAGGCAGCCTCTATGGCTGCACCTTC
D gene: -
clone size: -
J gene: TRBJ1-2
V gene: TRBV29-1

CDR3 protein: CASRSDTYEQYF
CDR3 DNA: TGTGCCAGCAGGTCGGATACCTACGAGCAGTACTTC
D gene: -
clone size: few
J gene: TRBJ2-7
V gene: TRBV2

CDR3 protein: CASSQVGRRTYEQYF
CDR3 DNA: TGCGCCAGCAGCCAAGTGGGAAGGAGAACCTACGAGCAGTACTTC
D gene: -
clone size: -
J gene: TRBJ2-7
V gene: TRBV4-1

CDR3 protein: CASSLGDRGKIFYEQYF
CDR3 DNA: TGCGCCAGCAGCTTGGGGGACAGGGGGAAAATCTTCTACGAGCAGTACTTC
D gene: TRBD1
clone size: once
J gene: TRBJ2-7
V gene: TRBV5-1

CDR3 protein: CASSLQGVGANVLTF
CDR3 DNA: TGTGCCAGCAGTTTACAAGGGGTTGGGGCCAACGTCCTGACTTTC
D gene: -
clone size: -
J gene: TRBJ2-6
V gene: TRBV28

CDR3 protein: CASSLVAVGTDTQYF
CDR3 DNA: TGTGCCAGCAGCTTAGTTGCGGTGGGCACAGATACGCAGTATTTT
D gene: -
clone size: few
J gene: TRBJ2-3
V gene: TRBV7-9

CDR3 protein: CASSLGQALSTDTQYF
CDR3 DNA: TGTGCCAGCAGCTTAGGACAGGCCCTTAGCACAGATACGCAGTATTTT
D gene: -
clone size: many
J gene: TRBJ2-3
V gene: TRBV11-2

CDR3 protein: CASSYSGNRGSEQYF
CDR3 DNA: TGTGCCAGCAGTTACTCAGGGAACAGGGGAAGCGAGCAGTACTTC
D gene: TRBD1
clone size: few
J gene: TRBJ2-7
V gene: TRBV6-5

CDR3 protein: CASSLVGVRELFF
CDR3 DNA: TGCGCCAGCAGCTTGGTGGGTGTTAGGGAGCTGTTTTTT
D gene: -
clone size: -
J gene: TRBJ2-2
V gene: TRBV5-1

CDR3 protein: CASRSTGTGGNEQFF
CDR3 DNA: TGTGCCAGCAGGTCAACCGGGACAGGGGGCAATGAGCAGTTCTTC
D gene: TRBD1
clone size: -
J gene: TRBJ2-1
V gene: TRBV6-5

CDR3 protein: CIAREGTDTQYF
CDR3 DNA: TGCATTGCTAGAGAAGGGACAGATACGCAGTATTTT
D gene: -
clone size: -
J gene: TRBJ2-3
V gene: TRBV20-1

CDR3 protein: CASSEGGLGKNIQYF
CDR3 DNA: TGTGCCAGCAGTGAGGGGGGGCTGGGCAAAAACATTCAGTACTTC
D gene: -
clone size: -
J gene: TRBJ2-4
V gene: TRBV25-1

CDR3 protein: CASSLRTSGLRDTQYF
CDR3 DNA: TGTGCCAGCAGCCTAAGGACTAGCGGACTCCGGGATACGCAGTATTTT
D gene: TRBD2
clone size: -
J gene: TRBJ2-3
V gene: TRBV3-1

CDR3 protein: CASSSGAGDYGYTF
CDR3 DNA: TGTGCCAGCAGTTCCGGGGCGGGGGATTATGGCTACACCTTC
D gene: -
clone size: -
J gene: TRBJ1-2
V gene: TRBV28

CDR3 protein: CASRVENSYEQYF
CDR3 DNA: TGTGCCAGCAGGGTGGAGAACTCCTACGAGCAGTACTTC
D gene: -
clone size: few
J gene: TRBJ2-7
V gene: TRBV27

CDR3 protein: CATSRDAATKNIQYF
CDR3 DNA: TGTGCCACCAGCAGAGATGCGGCGACCAAAAACATTCAGTACTTC
D gene: -
clone size: -
J gene: TRBJ2-4
V gene: TRBV15

CDR3 protein: CASSQVLGLAGEDSGANVLTF
CDR3 DNA: TGTGCCAGCAGCCAAGTTTTGGGATTAGCGGGAGAGGACTCTGGGGCCAACGTCCTGACTTTC
D gene: TRBD2
clone size: many
J gene: TRBJ2-6
V gene: TRBV4-2

CDR3 protein: CASSPSMGEKLFF
CDR3 DNA: TGTGCCAGCAGCCCCTCGATGGGTGAAAAACTGTTTTTT
D gene: -
clone size: -
J gene: TRBJ1-4
V gene: TRBV7-2

CDR3 protein: CASSSMGYGQGNSGQYF
CDR3 DNA: TGTGCCAGCAGCAGTATGGGGTATGGACAGGGAAATTCTGGGCAGTACTTC
D gene: TRBD1
clone size: few
J gene: TRBJ2-7
V gene: TRBV7-2

CDR3 protein: CASSLEVIRRTDTQYF
CDR3 DNA: TGTGCCAGCAGCTTAGAAGTCATACGGCGAACAGATACGCAGTATTTT
D gene: -
clone size: -
J gene: TRBJ2-3
V gene: TRBV13

CDR3 protein: CSASDTGNKETQYF
CDR3 DNA: TGCAGTGCTAGCGATACAGGGAATAAAGAGACCCAGTACTTC
D gene: -
clone size: few
J gene: TRBJ2-5
V gene: TRBV20-1

CDR3 protein: CASSLVRDWTEAFF
CDR3 DNA: TGCGCCAGCAGCTTGGTAAGGGATTGGACTGAAGCTTTCTTT
D gene: -
clone size: -
J gene: TRBJ1-1
V gene: TRBV5-1

CDR3 protein: CASLGDNRGFDNEQFF
CDR3 DNA: TGTGCCAGCCTAGGGGACAATAGGGGATTCGACAATGAGCAGTTCTTC
D gene: -
clone size: -
J gene: TRBJ2-1
V gene: TRBV6-4

CDR3 protein: CSGRLAGHGEQYF
CDR3 DNA: TGCAGCGGCCGACTAGCGGGTCATGGTGAGCAGTACTTC
D gene: TRBD2
clone size: -
J gene: TRBJ2-4
V gene: TRBV29-1

CDR3 protein: CASSEVPYSYEQYF
CDR3 DNA: TGTGCCAGCAGTGAAGTCCCTTATTCCTACGAGCAGTACTTC
D gene: -
clone size: -
J gene: TRBJ2-7
V gene: TRBV6-1

CDR3 protein: CASRPTGESGKNIQYF
CDR3 DNA: TGTGCCAGCAGGCCTACAGGGGAGTCGGGGAAAAACATTCAGTACTTC
D gene: TRBD1
clone size: -
J gene: TRBJ2-4
V gene: TRBV28

CDR3 protein: CASSQGRGDTQYF
CDR3 DNA: TGCGCCAGCAGCCAAGGGAGGGGGGATACGCAGTATTTT
D gene: -
clone size: many
J gene: TRBJ2-3
V gene: TRBV4-3

CDR3 protein: CASMLEAGALYNEQFF
CDR3 DNA: TGCGCCAGCATGCTCGAGGCTGGGGCCCTTTACAATGAGCAGTTCTTC
D gene: -
clone size: -
J gene: TRBJ2-1
V gene: TRBV5-1